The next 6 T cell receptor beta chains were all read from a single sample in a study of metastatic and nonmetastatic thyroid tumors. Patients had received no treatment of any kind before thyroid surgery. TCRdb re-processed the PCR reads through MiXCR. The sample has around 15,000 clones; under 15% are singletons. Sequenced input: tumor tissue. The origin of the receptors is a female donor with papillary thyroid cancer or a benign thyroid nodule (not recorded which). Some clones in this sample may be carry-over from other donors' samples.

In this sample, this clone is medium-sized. The CDR3 loop reads CASSELAGPSSYNEQFF. As DNA, the CDR3 is TGTGCCAGCAGTGAACTAGCGGGGCCTAGCTCCTACAATGAGCAGTTCTTC. This sequence joins TRBV2 and TRBJ2-1, with 9 bases identical to TRBD2. CDR3 length: 17 amino acids. V dropped 2 bases and J dropped 0; count of bases not matched to a gene: 5. The germline V gene has CDR1 SNHLY and CDR2 FYNNEI.

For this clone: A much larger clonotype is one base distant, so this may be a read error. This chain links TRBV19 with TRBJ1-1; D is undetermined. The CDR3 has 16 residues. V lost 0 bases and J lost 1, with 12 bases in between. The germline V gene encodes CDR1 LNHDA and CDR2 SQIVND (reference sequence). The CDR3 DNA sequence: TGTGCCAGTAGTATAGATCGACATTCGGGGAACACTGAAGCTTTCTTT. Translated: CASSIDRHSGNTEAFF.

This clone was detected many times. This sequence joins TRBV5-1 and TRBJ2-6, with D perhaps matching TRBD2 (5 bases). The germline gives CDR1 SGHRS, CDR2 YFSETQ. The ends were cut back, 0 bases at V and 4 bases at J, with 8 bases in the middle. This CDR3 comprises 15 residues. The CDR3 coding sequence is TGCGCCAGCAGCTTGGGCGGGTCCGGGGCCAACGTCCTGACTTTC. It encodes CASSLGGSGANVLTF.

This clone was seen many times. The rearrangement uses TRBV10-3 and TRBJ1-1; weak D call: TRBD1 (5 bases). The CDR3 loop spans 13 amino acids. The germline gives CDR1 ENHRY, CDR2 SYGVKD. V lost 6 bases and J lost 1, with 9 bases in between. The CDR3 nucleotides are TGTGCCATCAGCGGGGCGAGGAACACTGAAGCTTTCTTT. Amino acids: CAISGARNTEAFF.

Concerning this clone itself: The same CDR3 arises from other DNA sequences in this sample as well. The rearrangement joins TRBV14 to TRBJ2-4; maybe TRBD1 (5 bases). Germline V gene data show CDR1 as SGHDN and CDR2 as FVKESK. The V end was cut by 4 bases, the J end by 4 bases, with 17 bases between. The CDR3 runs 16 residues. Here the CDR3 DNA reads TGTGCCAGCAGCCCTGGAAGGGGTTGGGCAAAAAACATTCAGTACTTC. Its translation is CASSPGRGWAKNIQYF.

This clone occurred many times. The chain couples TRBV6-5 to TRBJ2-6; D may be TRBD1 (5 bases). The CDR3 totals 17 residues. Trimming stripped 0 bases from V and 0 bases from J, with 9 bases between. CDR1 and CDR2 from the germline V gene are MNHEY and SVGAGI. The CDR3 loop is CASSYSQGLSGANVLTF. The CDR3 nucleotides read TGTGCCAGCAGTTACTCCCAGGGTCTCTCTGGGGCCAACGTCCTGACTTTC.